Each of the 20 T cell receptor beta chains below was sequenced from the same sample in a study of blood T cells in healthy people across ages. Sample-barcoded 5' priming and a J-beta primer mix drove a second PCR of roughly 6 to 12 cycles. TCRdb used MiXCR to reprocess the 5' RACE reads, holding one entry per CDR3 protein. The sample includes just under 750,000 distinct CDR3 sequences, approximately 21% of them seen just once. Sequences were obtained from blood. The receptors stem from a man in his 70s in good health.

J is TRBJ2-3 and V is TRBV12-3 or TRBV12-4; 7 bases map to TRBD2. The CDR3 length is 20 residues. With V trimmed by 1 base and J by 0 bases, 16 bases remained unmatched. This CDR3 reads CASSLVYGTTSPSSTDTQYF. CDR3 nucleotide sequence: TGTGCCAGCAGTTTAGTGTACGGGACTACTTCTCCTTCTAGCACAGATACGCAGTATTTT.

This clonotype was counted a few times. The chain is built from TRBV6-2 or TRBV6-3 and TRBJ2-3; unclear D gene. The V gene's germline CDR1 is MNHEY and CDR2 SVGEGT. CDR3 size: 13 residues. V was pared by 7 bases and J by 0 bases, with 8 bases between. The CDR3 DNA reads as TGTGCCAGCAATCTGTGGAGCACAGATACGCAGTATTTT. Amino acid sequence: CASNLWSTDTQYF.

In DNA, the CDR3 is TGCAGTGCTAGAGATGCAGGGCCGAACAATCAGCCCCAGCATTTT. It specifies CSARDAGPNNQPQHF. This chain joins TRBV20-1 and TRBJ1-5; D may be TRBD1 (5 bases). Germline V gene data show CDR1 as DFQATT and CDR2 as SNEGSKA (reference sequence). Trimming took 0 bases from V and 3 from J, leaving 12 bases between them. The CDR3 runs 15 residues.

This chain connects TRBV4-3 to TRBJ1-4; 8 positions match TRBD1. Germline V gene data show CDR1 as LGHNA and CDR2 as YSLEER. The V gene end was trimmed by 1 base and the J gene end by 7 bases; junction bases not matched to a gene: 5. This CDR3 region has 15 residues. CDR3 in amino acids: CASSQVGTGSEKLFF. In DNA form, the CDR3 reads TGCGCCAGCAGCCAAGTAGGGACAGGATCTGAAAAACTGTTTTTT.

This clonotype occurred a few times. The genes are TRBV7-2 and TRBJ2-5; D gene uncertain. Trimming removed 1 base from V and 0 bases from J, with 9 bases in between. CDR3 length equals 15 residues. CDR1 is SGHTA and CDR2 is FQGNSA in the germline V gene. The CDR3 loop reads CASSLDRIYQETQYF. Here the CDR3 DNA reads TGTGCCAGCAGCTTAGATAGGATATACCAAGAGACCCAGTACTTC.

This clonotype was detected a few times. V gene TRBV15 combines with J gene TRBJ2-5; unclear D gene. This CDR3 is built from 14 residues. Germline V gene sequence: CDR1 LNHNV, CDR2 YYDKDF (reference sequence). With 3 bases removed from V and 3 bases from J, the gap between germline ends came to 11 bases. DNA for the CDR3: TGTGCCACCAGCAGGGGTGACGTGAAAGAGACCCAGTACTTC. This sequence encodes CATSRGDVKETQYF.

The chain links TRBV20-1 to TRBJ1-2; the D gene is possibly TRBD1 (5 bases). This CDR3 has 15 residues. Trimming removed 1 base from V and 8 bases from J, with 20 bases in between. Germline CDR1 reads DFQATT; CDR2 reads SNEGSKA (reference sequence). CDR3 nucleotides: TGCAGTGCTAGAGCGGGGGGGACGTTCTATGGGGGCTACACCTTC. Its protein product is CSARAGGTFYGGYTF.

This clonotype was found a few times. This chain uses TRBV10-3 with TRBJ2-5; D uncertain. The CDR3 totals 13 residues. CDR1 and CDR2 (germline): ENHRY, SYGVKD. V lost 1 base, J lost 2 bases, and 5 bases lay in between. The CDR3 region has the DNA TGTGCCATCAGTGAGTTATCACAAGAGACCCAGTACTTC. Its translation: CAISELSQETQYF.

This clonotype turned up a few times. This chain uses TRBV12-3 or TRBV12-4 with TRBJ1-2; 8 bases fit TRBD1. The CDR3 covers 15 residues. Trimming cost V 3 bases and J 8 bases; bases outside gene matches: 11. The CDR3 is CASSFQGALLGGYTF. CDR3 sequence (DNA): TGTGCCAGCAGTTTTCAGGGGGCCCTTTTGGGAGGCTACACCTTC.

This clonotype was counted only a few times. At one end the junction does not follow the germline gene, possibly because of a read error. Here the CDR3 reads CASSYPGTEADTQYF. As DNA, the CDR3 is TGTGCCAGCAGCTACCCCGGGACGGAGGCAGACACGCAGTATTTT. The chain links TRBV7-8 to TRBJ2-3; D possibly uses TRBD1 or TRBD2 (5 bases each). CDR3 size: 15 residues. Per the germline V gene, CDR1 is SGHVS and CDR2 is FQNEAQ.

The J gene is TRBJ2-1, the V gene TRBV12-3 or TRBV12-4; D is perhaps TRBD1 (6 bases). The end of the DNA is better explained by TRBJ2-7, so the J call may be wrong. The CDR3 runs to 15 residues. CDR3 nucleotides: TGTGCCAGGGGGTTTAAGATGGCAGGGGACTACGAGCAGTACGTC. Translation gives CARGFKMAGDYEQYV.

The V and J genes are TRBV4-3 and TRBJ1-6; D remains unclear. The germline V gene encodes CDR1 LGHNA and CDR2 YSLEER. Trimming took off 1 base at V and 10 bases at J, with 14 bases between the two ends. The CDR3 spans 15 residues. The CDR3 DNA is TGCGCCAGCAGCCAAGCGTATGGTCATCGGTCACCCCTCCACTTT. Its translation is CASSQAYGHRSPLHF.

The table lists this clonotype with many counts. The rearrangement links TRBV12-3 or TRBV12-4 to TRBJ2-1, with D perhaps matching TRBD2 (5 bases). V was pared by 6 bases and J by 0 bases, with 18 bases between. The CDR3 totals 17 residues. The CDR3 spells CASSRPLVSSSYNEQFF. The CDR3 DNA reads TGTGCCAGCAGCCGACCACTAGTCTCCAGCTCCTACAATGAGCAGTTCTTC.

The rearrangement uses TRBV3-1 and TRBJ1-1; D unresolved. The CDR3 loop spans 13 amino acids. CDR1 is LGHDT, CDR2 YNNKEL, per germline (reference sequence). The V gene lost 2 bases and the J gene lost 8 bases, with 12 bases spanning the gap. For the CDR3, the DNA is TGTGCCAGCAGCCAACGTTGGCGGATAGAAGCTTTCTTT. This encodes CASSQRWRIEAFF.

This clonotype has a handful of counts. The V and J genes are TRBV15 and TRBJ2-7; tentatively, D is TRBD2 (6 bases). V was clipped by 1 base and J by 3 bases, with 13 bases between them. Germline V gives CDR1 LNHNV, CDR2 YYDKDF (reference sequence). The CDR3 is made up of 15 amino acids. CDR3 nucleotide sequence: TGTGCCACCAGCAGAGGTCGCGGACTAAACTACGAGCAGTACTTC. Its protein is CATSRGRGLNYEQYF.

J is TRBJ2-5 and V is TRBV4-1, with D perhaps matching TRBD1 (5 bases). The CDR3 runs 13 residues. Germline V gives CDR1 MGHRA, CDR2 YSYEKL. Trimming cost V 5 bases and J 5 bases, with 12 bases left between them. In nucleotides, the CDR3 is TGCGCCAGCAGCATAGGGGTTGCGGAGACCCAGTACTTC. Protein: CASSIGVAETQYF.

The rearrangement links TRBV19 to TRBJ1-2, with D uncertain. This CDR3 has 14 residues. Germline V gene data show CDR1 as LNHDA and CDR2 as SQIVND (reference sequence). V shed 3 bases and J shed 4 bases, with 12 bases lying between them. CDR3: CASSIAPGIYGYTF. CDR3 in DNA: TGTGCCAGTAGTATTGCTCCGGGGATCTATGGCTACACCTTC.

V gene TRBV7-2 combines with J gene TRBJ1-4; TRBD1 agrees at 7 bases. The CDR3 contains 15 residues. The V and J ends lost 5 bases and 0 bases, in that order; junction bases with no gene match: 3. The germline gives CDR1 SGHTA, CDR2 FQGNSA. The CDR3 nucleotides read TGTGCCAGCAGCGGGGACAGAGCAACTAATGAAAAACTGTTTTTT. Translated: CASSGDRATNEKLFF.

This clonotype was recorded at least ten times. A read error may produce the germline difference seen at one junction end. V usage is TRBV7-8 and J usage is TRBJ2-5; tentative D call: TRBD1 (6 bases). This CDR3 is built from 14 residues. Germline V gene data show CDR1 as SGHVS and CDR2 as FQNEAQ. The CDR3 DNA reads as TGTGCCAGCAGCTTATTTGAGGGTGAGGGGGTGAGGAACTTC. It is translated as CASSLFEGEGVRNF. Variable domain in full (rest from reference TRBV7-8 and TRBJ2-5): GAGVSQSPRYKVAKRGQDVALRCDPISGHVSLFWYQQALGQGPEFLTYFQNEAQLDKSGLPSDRFFAERPEGSVSTLKIQRTQQEDSAVYLCASSLFEGEGVRNFGPGTRLLVL.

This clonotype was seen a few times. The V gene is TRBV28, the J gene TRBJ2-3; 7 bases are a match to TRBD1. CDR1 is MDHEN and CDR2 is SYDVKM in the germline V gene. Trimming cost V 6 bases and J 3 bases; bases outside gene matches: 12. This CDR3 has 16 amino acids. This CDR3 reads CASRIQGIRSTDTQYF. CDR3 DNA sequence: TGTGCCAGCAGAATACAGGGGATCAGGTCGACAGATACGCAGTATTTT. The full variable domain, rest sourced from reference TRBV28 and TRBJ2-3, is DVKVTQSSRYLVKRTGEKVFLECVQDMDHENMFWYRQDPGLGLRLIYFSYDVKMKEKGDIPEGYSVSREKKERFSLILESASTNQTSMYLCASRIQGIRSTDTQYFGPGTRLTVL.